The 10 T cell receptor beta chains below all came from one sample that was sequenced in a study of shared clonotypes between healthy human individuals. The repertoire was sequenced with immunoSEQ multiplex PCR; TCRdb's copy has only in-frame clones and lacks some. This repertoire shows approximately 2.5 million clones, over 85% found once; its top ten account for 0.35% to 0.45%. The specimen sequenced was naive CD4+ T cells from PBMCs. As for subset: CD45RA+ positively selected. The receptors derive from a man between 18 and 29 years old in good health. Some clones in this sample may be carry-over from other donors' samples.

This chain connects TRBV5-1 to TRBJ1-1; 7 bases are a match to TRBD1. Trimming removed 4 bases from V and 1 base from J; junction bases left unmatched: 4. Germline CDR1 reads SGHRS; CDR2 reads YFSETQ. CDR3 length: 14 amino acids. The CDR3 nucleotides are TGCGCCAGCAGCATAGGGACAGAGAACACTGAAGCTTTCTTT. It specifies CASSIGTENTEAFF.

The chain is built from TRBV28 and TRBJ2-5; TRBD1 matches 9 bases. The CDR3 is made up of 15 amino acids. J was trimmed by 4 bases and V by 9 bases; bases with no gene match: 12. The germline gives CDR1 MDHEN, CDR2 SYDVKM. The CDR3 region is CASDYRGRMGETQYF. CDR3 bases: TGTGCCAGTGACTACAGGGGGCGCATGGGAGAGACCCAGTACTTC. Looking up the rest from reference TRBV28 and TRBJ2-5 gives the full variable domain: DVKVTQSSRYLVKRTGEKVFLECVQDMDHENMFWYRQDPGLGLRLIYFSYDVKMKEKGDIPEGYSVSREKKERFSLILESASTNQTSMYLCASDYRGRMGETQYFGPGTRLLVL.

The V call is TRBV28, the J call TRBJ1-5; D gene uncertain. Germline CDR1 MDHEN, CDR2 SYDVKM. The V end was cut by 3 bases, the J end by 0 bases, with 21 bases between. The CDR3 covers 19 residues. The CDR3 sequence: CASSFRVIGRPYSNQPQHF. In DNA form, the CDR3 reads TGTGCCAGCAGTTTTAGGGTTATAGGCAGGCCTTATAGCAATCAGCCCCAGCATTTT.

The chain recombines TRBV27 with TRBJ2-5; weak D call: TRBD1 (6 bases). Deletions cut 4 bases from V and 5 bases from J, with 26 bases between. The CDR3 totals 18 residues. Germline V gives CDR1 MNHEY, CDR2 SMNVEV (reference sequence). The CDR3 reads CASSSQTRQVPRRETQYF. The CDR3 coding sequence is TGTGCCAGCAGTTCGCAAACCCGACAGGTCCCTAGGAGGGAGACCCAGTACTTC.

The chain has TRBV4-3 and TRBJ1-3; D unclear. V was trimmed by 1 base and J by 2 bases, leaving 9 bases between them. The CDR3 sequence is 15 residues long. Germline V gene data show CDR1 as LGHNA and CDR2 as YSLEER. The CDR3, as DNA: TGCGCCAGCAGCCAAGCGGGAGGTGCTGGAAACACCATATATTTT. Translating it yields CASSQAGGAGNTIYF.

Regarding this clone: Other DNA sequences within the sample encode an identical CDR3. This rearrangement joins TRBV5-1 to TRBJ1-5; D is ambiguous. Germline V lookup: CDR1 SGHRS, CDR2 YFSETQ. CDR3 length equals 14 residues. V dropped 2 bases and J dropped 1 base, with 7 bases sitting between them. The CDR3 nucleotides read TGCGCCAGCAGCTTAAGCGGAAGCAATCAGCCCCAGCATTTT. Translated: CASSLSGSNQPQHF.

The chain links TRBV23-1 to TRBJ2-1, with 14 positions matching TRBD2. TRBV23-1 is marked as an open reading frame, function uncertain. This CDR3 has 19 residues. J gave up 0 bases and V 0 bases, and 4 bases lay outside the gene matches. The CDR3: CASSQSTSGGESSYNEQFF. CDR3 coding DNA: TGCGCCAGCAGTCAATCGACTAGCGGGGGGGAGAGCTCCTACAATGAGCAGTTCTTC.

To note about this clone: The sample carries other DNA sequences with the same CDR3. The chain combines TRBV28 with TRBJ1-2; the D gene is possibly TRBD1 (5 bases). Trimming cost V 4 bases and J 8 bases, with 8 bases left between them. The germline gives CDR1 MDHEN, CDR2 SYDVKM. The CDR3 sequence is 11 residues long. This chain's CDR3 is CASSSRGGYTF. CDR3 nucleotide sequence: TGTGCCAGCAGTTCTAGGGGAGGCTACACCTTC.

This clone was found a few times. The V call is TRBV20-1, the J call TRBJ1-2, with D perhaps TRBD1 (5 bases). CDR1 is DFQATT, CDR2 SNEGSKA, per germline (reference sequence). The CDR3 is 11 residues long. CDR3 DNA sequence: TGCAGCGGGGCAGGGCCATCGGGCTACACCTTC. This codes for CSGAGPSGYTF.

This clone was found once. The rearrangement links TRBV30 to TRBJ2-3; 10 nucleotides agree with TRBD2. The CDR3 sequence is 16 residues long. V was pared by 0 bases and J by 8 bases, with 11 bases of the junction left unmatched. The germline V gene has CDR1 GTSNPN and CDR2 SVGIG (reference sequence). The CDR3 DNA is TGTGCCTGGAGTGTCCGGCATAGCGGGAGGAAGGGTACGCAGTATTTT. Residues: CAWSVRHSGRKGTQYF.